Listed below are T cell receptor beta chains from one sample, sequenced in a study of blood T cell repertoires in COVID-19. Sequencing used immunoSEQ multiplex PCR; TCRdb keeps in-frame clones, though not all of them. The sample includes 25,000 to 35,000 clones, approximately 88% of them seen just once. Specimen: peripheral blood. These receptors were taken from a man between 60 and 75 years old with COVID-19, enrolled during active disease. Both conserved end residues are part of each CDR3. Each record gives: D gene, J gene, clone size, V gene, CDR3 DNA, CDR3 protein. The D gene is left open where the match is weak. Size values are once, few and many counts, or a class for expanded clones, and some rows have none.

TRBD2	TRBJ2-3	NA	TRBV10-3	TGTGCCATCAGTGACCGACTAGCGTCTAGCACAGATACGCAGTATTTT	CAISDRLASSTDTQYF
TRBD1	TRBJ2-7	NA	TRBV6-1	TGTGCCAGCAGTGAAATGACAGGGGGCCCCTACGAGCAGTACTTC	CASSEMTGGPYEQYF
NA	TRBJ1-5	NA	TRBV4-1	TGCGCCAGCAGCCAAGGGCTCTCTAGCAATCAGCCCCAGCATTTT	CASSQGLSSNQPQHF
TRBD1	TRBJ1-1	NA	TRBV10-1	TGCGCCAGCAGTCCCGGGACAGGGCTCACTGAAGCTTTCTTT	CASSPGTGLTEAFF
NA	TRBJ1-6	NA	TRBV19	TGTGCCAGTAGTGACAGAAATTCACCCCTCCACTTT	CASSDRNSPLHF
NA	TRBJ2-3	NA	TRBV6-5	TGTGCCAGCAGAGCCTCGACAGGAGGCACAGATACGCAGTATTTT	CASRASTGGTDTQYF
TRBD2	TRBJ2-3	NA	TRBV9	TGTGCCAGCACAACGGGACTAGCGGGCACAGATACGCAGTATTTT	CASTTGLAGTDTQYF
NA	TRBJ2-5	NA	TRBV4-1	TGCGCCAGCAGCCTAGTTAGTCGGGAGACCCAGTACTTC	CASSLVSRETQYF
NA	TRBJ2-7	NA	TRBV29-1	TGCAGCGTTGAATCCCCGGAGATCTCCTACGAGCAGTACTTC	CSVESPEISYEQYF
NA	TRBJ2-1	NA	TRBV21-1	TGTGCCAGCAGCGGCCGGGACTCTCGAACCCCCTCCAACAATGAGCAGTTCTTC	CASSGRDSRTPSNNEQFF
NA	TRBJ2-7	NA	TRBV6-2/TRBV6-3	TGTGCCAGCAGTTACCCGGAGGTCTACGAGCAGTACTTC	CASSYPEVYEQYF
NA	TRBJ2-1	NA	TRBV3-1/TRBV3-2	TGTGCCAGCAGCCCCGGACTCGATGAGCAGTTCTTC	CASSPGLDEQFF
TRBD2	TRBJ2-3	NA	TRBV6-5	TGTGCCAGCACTAGCGGGTTAAGAGATACGCAGTATTTT	CASTSGLRDTQYF
NA	TRBJ1-2	NA	TRBV28	TGTGCCAGCAGCCCTGGGACAAATTATGGCTACACCTTC	CASSPGTNYGYTF
NA	TRBJ1-4	NA	TRBV6-5	TGTGCCAGCACGCAGAATAATGAAAAACTGTTTTTT	CASTQNNEKLFF
TRBD1	TRBJ1-4	NA	TRBV30	TGTGCCTGGAGTGACAGCACCGGACAGGTTATAGATGAAAAACTGTTTTTT	CAWSDSTGQVIDEKLFF
TRBD1	TRBJ1-4	NA	TRBV30	TGTGCCTGGCAGGGGGTTCAAACTAATGAAAAACTGTTTTTT	CAWQGVQTNEKLFF
NA	TRBJ1-5	NA	TRBV3-1/TRBV3-2	TGTGCCAGCAGCCCAGAGGTAGGGGCAATTCAGCCCCAGCATTTT	CASSPEVGAIQPQHF
NA	TRBJ2-3	NA	TRBV7-9	TGTGCCAGCAGCTCCCGAGGGTCGTATTTT	CASSSRGSYF
TRBD1	TRBJ2-7	few	TRBV11-2	TGTGCCAGCAGCTTAGGTACAGGGGATCGGTACGAGCAGTACTTC	CASSLGTGDRYEQYF
NA	TRBJ2-7	few	TRBV7-2	TGTGCCAGCAGCTTAATACCGGGGGAGCAGTACTTC	CASSLIPGEQYF
NA	TRBJ1-2	once	TRBV3-1/TRBV3-2	TGTGCCAGCAGCCTCAGGGAGGACTACACCTTC	CASSLREDYTF
NA	TRBJ2-3	NA	TRBV20-1	TGCAGTGCTAGTCCCCCGGGTGCGAGAAGCACAGATACGCAGTATTTT	CSASPPGARSTDTQYF
NA	TRBJ1-5	NA	TRBV19	TGTGCCAGTAGTAGGGCGGGGGCTCAGCCCCAGCATTTT	CASSRAGAQPQHF
NA	TRBJ2-6	NA	TRBV19	TGTGCCAGTAGTTTAAATGGGACACAAAGTCGGGCCAACGTCCTGACTTTC	CASSLNGTQSRANVLTF
NA	TRBJ2-6	NA	TRBV4-3	TGCGCCAGCAGCCAAAGCCGTACGTCGTCTGGGGCCAACGTCCTGACTTTC	CASSQSRTSSGANVLTF
NA	TRBJ1-5	NA	TRBV27	TGTGCCAGCAGTTTTCGGCCCCCCGGGTTAACAGGCTATAGCAATCAGCCCCAGCATTTT	CASSFRPPGLTGYSNQPQHF
TRBD1	TRBJ1-5	once	TRBV6-5	TGTGCCAGCAGTTTCGACAGGGTCAATCAGCCCCAGCATTTT	CASSFDRVNQPQHF
NA	TRBJ2-2	NA	TRBV2	TGTGCCAGCATGAAGGGGCCTATGGCCACCGGGGAGCTGTTTTTT	CASMKGPMATGELFF
TRBD1	TRBJ1-3	NA	TRBV6-7	TGTGCCAGCAGTTACGCTGAGAAGACAGGGGGCAGAAACACCATATATTTT	CASSYAEKTGGRNTIYF
NA	TRBJ2-7	NA	TRBV4-2	TGTGCCAGCAGCCAAGCTGTTAACGCGGCGAGCTACGAGCAGTACTTC	CASSQAVNAASYEQYF
NA	TRBJ1-1	NA	TRBV5-6	TGTGCCAGCAGTCTTCCCAGCACTGAAGCTTTCTTT	CASSLPSTEAFF
NA	TRBJ1-2	NA	TRBV6-6	TGTGCCAGCAATGTAGGGAATCGGGGGGACTATGGCTACACCTTC	CASNVGNRGDYGYTF
TRBD2	TRBJ2-1	NA	TRBV19	TGTGCCAGTAGCGGACTAGCGGGATACAATGAGCAGTTCTTC	CASSGLAGYNEQFF
NA	TRBJ2-5	NA	TRBV24-1	TGTGCCACCAGTGATTTTGACAGCAGCAAAGAGACCCAGTACTTC	CATSDFDSSKETQYF
TRBD2	TRBJ2-2	NA	TRBV12-5	TGTGCTAGTGGTTTGATAATAGCGGGAGGCGACACCGGGGAGCTGTTTTTT	CASGLIIAGGDTGELFF
TRBD2	TRBJ2-2	once	TRBV5-1	TGCGCCAGCAGCGCCTGGGGGGGAGACACCGGGGAGCTGTTTTTT	CASSAWGGDTGELFF
TRBD1	TRBJ2-7	NA	TRBV29-1	TGCAGCGTTACTGACAGGGGGACCTACGAGCAGTACTTC	CSVTDRGTYEQYF
TRBD1	TRBJ1-4	NA	TRBV2	TGTGCCAGCAGCGACTTATTGACAGGGGGGGAAAAACTGTTTTTT	CASSDLLTGGEKLFF
NA	TRBJ2-3	NA	TRBV7-8	TGTGCCAGCAGCTCGGAAGGTTCTCACCGAGGGACGCAGTATTTT	CASSSEGSHRGTQYF